This TCR beta chain stems from a study of blood T cell repertoires in COVID-19 (dated by TCRdb to 2020 to 2021). About the investigation overall: Samples from collaborators originated in the United States, Italy and Spain and spanned both the acute and convalescent phases of COVID-19. The prospective study material was composed of cDNA or gDNA derived from T cells, B-cell-depleted T cells, or PBMCs. Deeply sampled blood TCRbeta repertoires from subjects exposed to, actively infected with, or recovered from COVID-19 were included in the dataset. The repertoires were made available in a free public database intended to serve as a resource for research on the immune response to SARS-CoV-2. The samples were drawn from two sources: the first 160 participants of the ongoing ImmuneRACE study, and fewer than 1,500 subjects contributed by 6 global collaborators. Nearly every sample came with metadata listing a de-identified subject ID, COVID-19 status, age in years and sex. HLA class I and class II types, where available, came from metadata supplied by the sample provider rather than from assay-based typing.

Each collaborating institution followed its own protocols to collect whole blood in K2EDTA tubes. Collaborator samples were shipped for TCRbeta analysis as frozen whole blood, isolated PBMCs, or DNA extracted from either sample type. TCRbeta CDR3 regions were amplified from genomic DNA by means of the immunoSEQ Assay, a bias-controlled multiplex PCR. Per the authors' processing: Within the assay, amplification of reference gene primers was used to estimate how many nucleated cells each sample contained. To quantify the absolute abundance of each unique TCRbeta CDR3 rearrangement, sequence reads were collapsed and filtered. For each sample, productive Simpson clonality was calculated as the square root of Simpson's diversity index over productive rearrangements. TCRdb holds this immuneACCESS table with in-frame rearrangements only. Some clones are missing; in checked studies, unresolved V genes explain under half, and the rest has no known cause. The D gene and trimming were derived from the DNA, and the V and J assignments and clone size from that table. In this sample the table shows tens of thousands of clones, about 86% of which occur a single time. 6.9% of the sample is taken by the ten largest.

CDR1 and CDR2, looked up from the germline V gene, are MNHEY and SVGAGI. V loses 6 bases at its end and J loses 4 bases; junction bases beyond the gene matches: 3. Counted from cysteine to phenylalanine, this CDR3 has 15 amino acids. CDR3 DNA only is kept here, 45 bases in frame from base 1. On this clone: Its binding antigen is unknown. Base qualities are not recorded, but no much larger clone differs from it by a single base.

What the authors observed across the whole study: How much clinical and demographic metadata was included differed by source and by participant, and the metadata was provided uncurated.

The chain uses TRBV6-5 and TRBJ2-5; the central 15 bases match TRBD2. The sequencing sample was made of peripheral blood. The TCR comes from a man aged 45-65 years with active COVID-19. For the CDR3, the sequence is CASSGGLAGGETQYF. The DNA reads as follows: TGTGCCAGCAGCGGGGGACTAGCGGGAGGAGAGACCCAGTACTTC.